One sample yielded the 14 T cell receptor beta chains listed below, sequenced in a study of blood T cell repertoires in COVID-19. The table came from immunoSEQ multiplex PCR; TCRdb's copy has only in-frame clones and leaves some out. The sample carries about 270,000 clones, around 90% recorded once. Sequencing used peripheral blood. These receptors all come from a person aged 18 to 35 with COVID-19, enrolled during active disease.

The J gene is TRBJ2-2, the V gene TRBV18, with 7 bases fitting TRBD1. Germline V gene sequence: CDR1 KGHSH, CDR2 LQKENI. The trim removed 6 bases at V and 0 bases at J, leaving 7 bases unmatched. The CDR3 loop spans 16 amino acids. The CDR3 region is CASSPRGTANTGELFF. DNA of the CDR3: TGTGCCAGCTCCCCAAGGGGGACAGCGAACACCGGGGAGCTGTTTTTT. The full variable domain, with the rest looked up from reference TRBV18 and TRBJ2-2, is NAGVMQNPRHLVRRRGQEARLRCSPMKGHSHVYWYRQLPEEGLKFMVYLQKENIIDESGMPKERFSAEFPKEGPSILRIQQVVRGDSAAYFCASSPRGTANTGELFFGEGSRLTVL.

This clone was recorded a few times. CDR3 region: CASSHGTGGMKGYTF. The CDR3 bases are TGTGCCAGCAGCCATGGGACAGGGGGTATGAAGGGCTACACCTTC. The chain uses TRBV28 and TRBJ1-2, with 11 bases matching TRBD1. Germline V gene data show CDR1 as MDHEN and CDR2 as SYDVKM. The CDR3 consists of 15 residues. With V trimmed by 6 bases and J by 8 bases, 11 bases remained unmatched.

The CDR3 is CASSLANPGQGEFSNQPQHF. CDR3 nucleotides: TGTGCCAGCAGTTTAGCCAACCCGGGACAGGGAGAGTTTAGCAATCAGCCCCAGCATTTT. The rearrangement links TRBV28 to TRBJ1-5; 9 nucleotides agree with TRBD1. This CDR3 is built from 20 residues. Germline V gene sequence: CDR1 MDHEN, CDR2 SYDVKM. With V trimmed by 2 bases and J by 0 bases, 14 bases remained unmatched. Variable domain in full (rest from reference TRBV28 and TRBJ1-5): DVKVTQSSRYLVKRTGEKVFLECVQDMDHENMFWYRQDPGLGLRLIYFSYDVKMKEKGDIPEGYSVSREKKERFSLILESASTNQTSMYLCASSLANPGQGEFSNQPQHFGDGTRLSIL.

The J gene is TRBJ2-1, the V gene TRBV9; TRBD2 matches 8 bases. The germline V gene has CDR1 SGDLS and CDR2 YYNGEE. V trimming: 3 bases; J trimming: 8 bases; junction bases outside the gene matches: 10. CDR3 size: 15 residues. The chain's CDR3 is CASSAHSGIGDEQFF. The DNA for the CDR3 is TGTGCCAGCAGCGCCCATAGCGGGATAGGTGATGAGCAGTTCTTC.

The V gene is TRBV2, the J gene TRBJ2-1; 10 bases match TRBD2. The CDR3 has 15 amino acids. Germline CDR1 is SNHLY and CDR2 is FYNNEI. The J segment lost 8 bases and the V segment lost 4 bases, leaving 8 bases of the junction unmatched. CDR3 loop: CASSVGIAGGYEQFF. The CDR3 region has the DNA TGTGCCAGCAGTGTCGGAATAGCGGGAGGCTATGAGCAGTTCTTC.

The CDR3 is CASSYRISLETQYF. Here the CDR3 DNA reads TGTGCCAGCAGTTACAGGATTTCTCTCGAGACCCAGTACTTC. This rearrangement joins TRBV28 to TRBJ2-5, with D possibly matching TRBD1 (5 bases). Trimming shortened V by 4 bases and J by 5 bases, and 14 bases separated the two germline ends. There are 14 residues in the CDR3. CDR1 is MDHEN and CDR2 is SYDVKM in the germline V gene.

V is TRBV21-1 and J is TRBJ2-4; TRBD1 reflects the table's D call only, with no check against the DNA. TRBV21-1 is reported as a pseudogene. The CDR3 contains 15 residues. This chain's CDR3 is CASSKQGLAKNIQYF. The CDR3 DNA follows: TGTGCCAGCAGCAAACAGGGCCTAGCCAAAAACATTCAGTACTTC.

CDR3 in DNA: TGCAGCGTTGGACTGGGTGGGGACATAGACTACGAGCAGTACTTC. Translation gives CSVGLGGDIDYEQYF. The genes are TRBV29-1 and TRBJ2-7; possibly TRBD1 for D (6 bases). This CDR3 is built from 15 residues. Germline V gene sequence: CDR1 SQVTM, CDR2 ANQGSEA. Trimming stripped 4 bases from V and 3 bases from J, with 19 bases between.

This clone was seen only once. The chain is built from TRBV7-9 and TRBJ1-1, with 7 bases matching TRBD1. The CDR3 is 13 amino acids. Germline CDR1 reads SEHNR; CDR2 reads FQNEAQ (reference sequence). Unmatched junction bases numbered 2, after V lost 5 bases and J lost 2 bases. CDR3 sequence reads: CASSRDRNTEAFF. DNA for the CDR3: TGTGCCAGCAGCCGGGACAGAAACACTGAAGCTTTCTTT.

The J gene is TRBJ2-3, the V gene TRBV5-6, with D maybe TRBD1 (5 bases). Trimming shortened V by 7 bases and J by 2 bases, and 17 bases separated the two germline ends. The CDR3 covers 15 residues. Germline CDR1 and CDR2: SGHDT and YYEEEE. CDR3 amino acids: CASSRTWGTTDTQYF. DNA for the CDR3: TGTGCCAGCTCACGCACCTGGGGCACCACAGATACGCAGTATTTT.

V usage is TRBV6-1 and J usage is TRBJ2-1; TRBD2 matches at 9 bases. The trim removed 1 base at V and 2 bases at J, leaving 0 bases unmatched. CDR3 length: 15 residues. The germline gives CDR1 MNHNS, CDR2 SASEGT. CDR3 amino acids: CASSEGLAAYNEQFF. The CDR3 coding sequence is TGTGCCAGCAGTGAAGGACTAGCGGCCTACAATGAGCAGTTCTTC.

The CDR3 DNA reads as TGCAGCGTTGAAGTTCAGGGCCGGCGGACTGAAGCTTTCTTT. Amino acids: CSVEVQGRRTEAFF. The chain is built from TRBV29-1 and TRBJ1-1; the D gene is possibly TRBD1 (5 bases). The CDR3 runs to 14 residues. In germline, CDR1 is SQVTM, CDR2 ANQGSEA. V lost 1 base and J lost 5, with 14 bases in between.

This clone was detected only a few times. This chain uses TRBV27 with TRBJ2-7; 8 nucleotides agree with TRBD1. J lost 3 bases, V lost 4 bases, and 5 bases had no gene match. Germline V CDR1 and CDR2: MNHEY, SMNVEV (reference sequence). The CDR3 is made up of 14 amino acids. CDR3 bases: TGTGCCAGCAGTTGGGGGACAGGTTACTACGAGCAGTACTTC. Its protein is CASSWGTGYYEQYF.

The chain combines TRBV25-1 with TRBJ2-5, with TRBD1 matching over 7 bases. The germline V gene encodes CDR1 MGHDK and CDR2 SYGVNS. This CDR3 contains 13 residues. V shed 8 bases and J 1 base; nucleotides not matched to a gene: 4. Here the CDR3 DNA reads TGTGCCAGCCGTACAGGGGCCCAAGAGACCCAGTACTTC. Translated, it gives CASRTGAQETQYF.